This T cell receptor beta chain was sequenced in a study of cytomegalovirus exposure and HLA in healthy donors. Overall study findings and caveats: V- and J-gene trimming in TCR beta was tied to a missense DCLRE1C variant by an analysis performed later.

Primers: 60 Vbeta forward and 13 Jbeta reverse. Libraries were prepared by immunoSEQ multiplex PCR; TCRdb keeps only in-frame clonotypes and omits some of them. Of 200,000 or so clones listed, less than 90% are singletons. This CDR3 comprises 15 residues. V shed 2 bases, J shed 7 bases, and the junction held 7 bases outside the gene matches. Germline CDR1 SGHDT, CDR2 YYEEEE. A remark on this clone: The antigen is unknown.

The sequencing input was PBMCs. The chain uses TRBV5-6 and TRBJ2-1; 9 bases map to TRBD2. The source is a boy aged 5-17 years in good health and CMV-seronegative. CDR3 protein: CASSLAGGLPNEQFF. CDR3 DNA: TGTGCCAGCAGCTTAGCGGGGGGCCTCCCAAATGAGCAGTTCTTC. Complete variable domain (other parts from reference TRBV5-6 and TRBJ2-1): DAGVTQSPTHLIKTRGQQVTLRCSPKSGHDTVSWYQQALGQGPQFIFQYYEEEERQRGNFPDRFSGHQFPNYSSELNVNALLLGDSALYLCASSLAGGLPNEQFFGPGTRLTVL.